This TCR beta chain was recorded in a study of siplizumab effects on memory and regulatory T cells. Study conclusions and caveats: Just a small share of alloreactive clones was traced back to unstimulated subsets.

There are 15 residues in the CDR3. The V gene's germline CDR1 is SEHNR and CDR2 FQNEAQ (reference sequence). V trimming: 5 bases; J trimming: 0 bases; junction bases outside the gene matches: 6. For this clone: Its specificity is not known.

Assaying covered about 10^5 TCR templates per sample. Produced via immunoSEQ multiplex PCR; TCRdb's table is partial and in-frame only. The table includes approximately 84,000 clones, approximately 95% detected once. The specimen sequenced was CD8+ T cells sorted from blood. This chain links TRBV7-9 with TRBJ1-1; 7 nucleotides match TRBD1. The TCR originated in a human donor in good health. CDR3 amino acids: CASSLMTGLNTEAFF. CDR3 sequence (DNA): TGTGCCAGCAGCCTAATGACAGGGTTGAACACTGAAGCTTTCTTT.